The clone carrying this T cell receptor (beta chain) was counted at least ten times. The data stem from a study of molecular identifiers for immune sequencing clone quantification. Isolation of naive CD8 T cells was achieved by sorting on a CD8+CD4-CCR7+CD45RA+ phenotype. A single record per CDR3 protein comes from TCRdb applying MiXCR to the PCR reads. This sample has approximately 40,000 distinct CDR3 sequences, with roughly 20% found just once. The CDR3 length is 14 residues. Trimming removed 5 bases from V and 6 bases from J, with 17 bases in between. The V gene's germline CDR1 is LNHDA and CDR2 SQIVND (reference sequence).

The TCR was taken from a human donor in good health. Some libraries in this study had Jurkat cell RNA spiked in. The sample was naive CD8+ T cells from blood, with Jurkat cell RNA spiked in. Sample subset: FACS-sorted CD8+CD4-CCR7+CD45RA+ naive T cells. V is TRBV19 and J is TRBJ2-7; unclear D gene. CDR3 region: CASSRNFGLREQYF. As DNA, the CDR3 is TGTGCCAGTAGTCGAAACTTCGGTCTACGCGAGCAGTACTTC.